The 30 T cell receptor beta chains below all came from one sample that was sequenced in a study of response to subunit inactivated influenza vaccine (dated by TCRdb to about 2018). Receptor libraries were prepared by RT-PCR. This sample was sequenced with an Illumina HiSeq 2500. TCRdb ran its own pipeline on the public reads, namely fastp trimming at Q25 and MiXCR clone calling, and kept in-frame beta chains. Entries that share a CDR3 protein sequence are merged under the most common genes and DNA. The sample table contains more than 150,000 distinct CDR3 sequences; only one count was recorded for roughly 8.7% of them. 11% of the sample is held by the ten biggest clonotypes. The sample was non-naive T cells sorted from PBMCs, taken on the day of vaccination. The sample's cell subset or site, from its label and the paper: memory T cell fraction. These receptors originate from a man aged 50-59 years who received an inactivated influenza vaccine. Donor details come from another sample of the same person, matched by shared clones.

V gene TRBV7-9 combines with J gene TRBJ2-7; 11 bases are a match to TRBD1. V shed 8 bases, J shed 3 bases, and the junction held 6 bases outside the gene matches. CDR1 and CDR2 (germline): SEHNR, FQNEAQ (reference sequence). CDR3 size: 14 residues. The CDR3 spells CASGAGTGGYEQYF. DNA of the CDR3: TGTGCCAGCGGAGCCGGGACAGGGGGCTACGAGCAGTACTTC.

The rearrangement uses TRBV3-1 and TRBJ2-1; 8 bases agree with TRBD2. V trimming: 1 base; J trimming: 7 bases; junction bases outside the gene matches: 9. Looked up from germline, CDR1 is LGHDT and CDR2 is YNNKEL (reference sequence). CDR3 size: 16 residues. CDR3 DNA sequence: TGTGCCAGCAGCCAAGTCCGGGGGGGCCTTGAGAATGAGCAGTTCTTC. Protein: CASSQVRGGLENEQFF.

The genes are TRBV4-3 and TRBJ2-3, with a possible D match to TRBD2 (5 bases). CDR3 length: 14 residues. CDR1 and CDR2 (germline): LGHNA, YSLEER. Trimming took 3 bases from V and 5 from J, leaving 12 bases between them. The CDR3 DNA sequence: TGCGCCAGCAGCCACTCCACGAGGGAAGATACGCAGTATTTT. Protein sequence: CASSHSTREDTQYF.

Here the CDR3 reads CASSTTGQGSYEQYF. CDR3 nucleotide sequence: TGTGCCAGCAGCACGACGGGACAGGGCTCTTACGAGCAGTACTTC. The rearrangement links TRBV12-3 or TRBV12-4 to TRBJ2-7, with TRBD1 matching 9 bases. CDR3 length: 15 residues. V trimming: 6 bases; J trimming: 4 bases; junction bases outside the gene matches: 10.

This clonotype was seen more than once but under ten times. The chain recombines TRBV12-3 or TRBV12-4 with TRBJ1-5, with TRBD1 matching over 8 bases. The CDR3 extends over 14 amino acids. The J segment lost 7 bases and the V segment lost 2 bases, leaving 4 bases of the junction unmatched. As DNA, the CDR3 is TGTGCCAGCAGTTTATCAGGGGGCTGGCAGCCCCAGCATTTT. It is translated as CASSLSGGWQPQHF.

This clonotype has only a few counts. V and J are TRBV12-3 or TRBV12-4 and TRBJ2-7; D assignment may be TRBD1 or TRBD2 (5 bases each). The CDR3 runs to 15 residues. The germline V and J ends were trimmed by 6 bases and 7 bases, with 22 bases remaining between them. The CDR3 sequence: CASSSFTGTGSEQYF. CDR3 bases: TGTGCCAGCAGCTCATTCACCGGGACCGGGTCTGAGCAGTACTTC.

The rearrangement uses TRBV4-3 and TRBJ2-7; D remains ambiguous. V lost 0 bases to trimming and J lost 6 bases, with 9 bases between them. CDR3 length: 13 residues. The germline CDR1 and CDR2 sequences are LGHNA and YSLEER. The CDR3 reads CASSQERRSEQYF. CDR3 DNA: TGCGCCAGCAGCCAAGAAAGGCGGTCCGAGCAGTACTTC.

This clonotype has more than one count but fewer than ten. As DNA, the CDR3 is TGTGCCAGCAGCTTAATGGTTCAGATGAACACTGAAGCTTTCTTT. Protein product: CASSLMVQMNTEAFF. The rearrangement uses TRBV11-2 and TRBJ1-1; D remains ambiguous. Trimming took off 2 bases at V and 0 bases at J, with 10 bases between the two ends. This CDR3 spans 15 amino acids. Germline CDR1 is SGHAT and CDR2 is FQNNGV.

This clonotype was seen more than once but under ten times. V usage is TRBV2 and J usage is TRBJ2-7; 7 nucleotides align to TRBD2. V shed 1 base, J shed 4 bases, and the junction held 4 bases outside the gene matches. Germline CDR1 SNHLY, CDR2 FYNNEI. The CDR3 is made up of 14 amino acids. The CDR3 sequence: CASSEGAGIYEQYF. In nucleotides, the CDR3 is TGTGCCAGCAGTGAAGGAGCGGGAATATACGAGCAGTACTTC.

This chain uses TRBV20-1 with TRBJ1-2, with TRBD1 matching over 7 bases. V gave up 0 bases and J gave up 4 bases; unmatched junction bases: 5. Looked up from germline, CDR1 is DFQATT and CDR2 is SNEGSKA (reference sequence). The CDR3 sequence is 14 residues long. The CDR3 protein is CSAREGGRGYGYTF. CDR3 DNA sequence: TGCAGTGCTAGAGAAGGGGGCCGGGGCTATGGCTACACCTTC.

This rearrangement joins TRBV24-1 to TRBJ2-1, with 10 bases that match TRBD1. The trim removed 1 base at V and 16 bases at J, leaving 3 bases unmatched. The CDR3 length is 12 residues. Per germline, CDR1 KGHDR and CDR2 SFDVKD. CDR3 region: CATSDLGTGVFF. The CDR3, as DNA: TGTGCCACCAGTGATTTAGGGACAGGGGTCTTCTTC.

Many counts were recorded for this clonotype. The DNA for the CDR3 is TGTGCCAGCAGCTTCCTTAACAATGAGCAGTTCTTC. Translation gives CASSFLNNEQFF. V gene TRBV7-3 combines with J gene TRBJ2-1, with D unclear. With 3 bases removed from V and 5 bases from J, the gap between germline ends came to 5 bases. The germline gives CDR1 SGHTA, CDR2 FQGTGA. This CDR3 is built from 12 residues.

Only a few counts were recorded for this clonotype. The chain employs TRBV2 and TRBJ2-3; D not resolved. V gave up 7 bases and J gave up 6 bases, with 11 bases separating them. This CDR3 region has 12 residues. From germline, CDR1 is SNHLY and CDR2 FYNNEI. CDR3 nucleotide sequence: TGTGCCAGCATAAGGATGGGGGATACGCAGTATTTT. Translation: CASIRMGDTQYF.

V and J are TRBV12-3 or TRBV12-4 and TRBJ1-5, with D unresolved. The CDR3 extends over 17 amino acids. With 0 bases removed from V and 0 bases from J, the gap between germline ends came to 12 bases. This CDR3 reads CASSLAIGVYSNQPQHF. DNA of the CDR3: TGTGCCAGCAGTTTAGCGATCGGAGTTTATAGCAATCAGCCCCAGCATTTT.

This clonotype was picked up many times. The genes are TRBV5-6 and TRBJ2-7, with TRBD1 identical over 9 bases. This CDR3 comprises 19 residues. V lost 0 bases and J lost 2; bases outside the gene matches: 15. Germline V gives CDR1 SGHDT, CDR2 YYEEEE. The CDR3 region has the DNA TGTGCCAGCAGCTTGGCTTGGGGTTCGGGACAGGGCTCAACCTACGAGCAGTACTTC. Encoded protein: CASSLAWGSGQGSTYEQYF. The full variable domain, completed using reference TRBV5-6 and TRBJ2-7, is DAGVTQSPTHLIKTRGQQVTLRCSPKSGHDTVSWYQQALGQGPQFIFQYYEEEERQRGNFPDRFSGHQFPNYSSELNVNALLLGDSALYLCASSLAWGSGQGSTYEQYFGPGTRLTVT.

The J gene is TRBJ1-2, the V gene TRBV20-1; D remains unclear. The CDR3 sequence is 13 residues long. V was pared by 6 bases and J by 2 bases, with 13 bases between. Germline lookup yields CDR1 DFQATT and CDR2 SNEGSKA (reference sequence). CDR3 sequence (DNA): TGCAGTGCAGCAGACCTGGCGAACTATGGCTACACCTTC. Protein product: CSAADLANYGYTF.

In this sample, this clonotype turned up a few times. This chain joins TRBV7-6 and TRBJ1-4; the D is unclear. The germline V and J ends were trimmed by 3 bases and 5 bases, with 7 bases remaining between them. This CDR3 contains 13 residues. CDR1 and CDR2 (germline): SGHVS, FNYEAQ. This chain's CDR3 is CASSLWENEKLFF. The CDR3 DNA sequence: TGTGCCAGCAGCTTGTGGGAGAATGAAAAACTGTTTTTT.

This clonotype was detected only a few times. This chain connects TRBV20-1 to TRBJ2-7, with 8 bases that match TRBD1. The J segment lost 3 bases and the V segment lost 6 bases, leaving 7 bases of the junction unmatched. This CDR3 has 13 residues. CDR1 and CDR2 (germline): DFQATT, SNEGSKA (reference sequence). CDR3 region: CSARDRSNYEQYF. The CDR3 region has the DNA TGCAGTGCCCGGGACAGGAGCAACTACGAGCAGTACTTC.

The chain carries TRBV5-6 and TRBJ1-4; TRBD1 matches at 8 bases. The J segment lost 7 bases and the V segment lost 4 bases, leaving 6 bases of the junction unmatched. The CDR3 is 14 amino acids. CDR1 is SGHDT, CDR2 YYEEEE, per germline. CDR3 sequence (DNA): TGTGCCAGCAGCGCGGACAGGGAAGGTGAAAAACTGTTTTTT. Its translation: CASSADREGEKLFF. Filled out from reference TRBV5-6 and TRBJ1-4, the complete variable domain reads DAGVTQSPTHLIKTRGQQVTLRCSPKSGHDTVSWYQQALGQGPQFIFQYYEEEERQRGNFPDRFSGHQFPNYSSELNVNALLLGDSALYLCASSADREGEKLFFGSGTQLSVL.

This clonotype was seen at least ten times. CDR3 sequence: CASSTRWQASPLHF. CDR3 bases: TGTGCCAGCAGTACCAGGTGGCAGGCTTCACCCCTCCACTTT. V and J are TRBV7-2 and TRBJ1-6; the D is unclear. The length of the CDR3 is 14 residues. Between the trimmed V and J ends, which lost 6 bases and 9 bases, there was a span of 15 bases. Germline lookup yields CDR1 SGHTA and CDR2 FQGNSA.

The sample holds many counts of this clonotype. V usage is TRBV5-1 and J usage is TRBJ2-5; the match to TRBD2 covers 7 bases. V shed 4 bases and J 0 bases; nucleotides not matched to a gene: 3. This CDR3 is 14 amino acids long. Germline V gives CDR1 SGHRS, CDR2 YFSETQ. The CDR3 sequence is CASSAGTNQETQYF. DNA of the CDR3: TGCGCCAGCAGCGCAGGGACTAACCAAGAGACCCAGTACTTC. Complete variable domain (other parts from reference TRBV5-1 and TRBJ2-5): KAGVTQTPRYLIKTRGQQVTLSCSPISGHRSVSWYQQTPGQGLQFLFEYFSETQRNKGNFPGRFSGRQFSNSRSEMNVSTLELGDSALYLCASSAGTNQETQYFGPGTRLLVL.

This clonotype appeared a few times. The chain uses TRBV27 and TRBJ1-2, with D possibly matching TRBD1 (6 bases). CDR3 length: 14 amino acids. V lost 6 bases to trimming and J lost 5 bases, with 16 bases between them. Germline CDR1 is MNHEY and CDR2 is SMNVEV (reference sequence). The CDR3 sequence: CASSIGGLGYGYTF. The CDR3 nucleotides are TGTGCCAGCAGCATAGGGGGGCTAGGGTATGGCTACACCTTC.

This chain links TRBV28 with TRBJ1-3, with 7 bases aligning to TRBD1. The CDR3 has 15 amino acids. The germline V gene has CDR1 MDHEN and CDR2 SYDVKM. The V gene end was trimmed by 6 bases and the J gene end by 3 bases; junction bases not matched to a gene: 8. The CDR3 coding sequence is TGTGCCAGCAGGAACAGGGGCGAAAATGGAAACACCATATATTTT. It specifies CASRNRGENGNTIYF.

This clonotype was picked up a small number of times. The chain recombines TRBV6-2 or TRBV6-3 with TRBJ2-7, with D uncertain. The CDR3 runs to 13 residues. V gave up 7 bases and J gave up 3 bases, with 13 bases separating them. Per the germline V gene, CDR1 is MNHEY and CDR2 is SVGEGT. The CDR3 spells CASNPAYLYEQYF. The CDR3 nucleotides are TGTGCCAGCAACCCGGCCTACCTCTACGAGCAGTACTTC.

DNA of the CDR3: TGTGCCAGCAGTCCCTCGGAGATAAGTTACACTGAAGCTTTCTTT. Protein product: CASSPSEISYTEAFF. The chain employs TRBV6-2 or TRBV6-3 and TRBJ1-1; D ambiguous. Trimming removed 5 bases at V and 3 bases at J, with 16 bases between. The CDR3 loop spans 15 amino acids. Germline V gene lookup returns CDR1 MNHEY and CDR2 SVGEGT.

In its sample, this clonotype was seen many times. The chain couples TRBV7-2 to TRBJ2-1; 10 bases are a match to TRBD2. V was clipped by 1 base and J by 7 bases; unmatched bases: 1. The length of the CDR3 is 14 residues. Germline assignment: CDR1 SGHTA and CDR2 FQGNSA. Here the CDR3 reads CASSLGGLANEQFF. The CDR3 coding sequence is TGTGCCAGCAGCTTAGGGGGACTAGCGAATGAGCAGTTCTTC.

This clonotype was counted between two and nine times. V and J are TRBV5-1 and TRBJ1-4; D unclear. V was clipped by 2 bases and J by 8 bases, with 16 bases between them. The germline CDR1 and CDR2 sequences are SGHRS and YFSETQ. The CDR3 consists of 15 residues. The CDR3 loop reads CASSLSARLEEKLFF. CDR3 coding DNA: TGCGCCAGCAGCTTATCGGCTCGCCTTGAAGAAAAACTGTTTTTT. The full variable domain, completed using reference TRBV5-1 and TRBJ1-4, is KAGVTQTPRYLIKTRGQQVTLSCSPISGHRSVSWYQQTPGQGLQFLFEYFSETQRNKGNFPGRFSGRQFSNSRSEMNVSTLELGDSALYLCASSLSARLEEKLFFGSGTQLSVL.

The V gene is TRBV7-2, the J gene TRBJ2-1, with D uncertain. Germline lookup yields CDR1 SGHTA and CDR2 FQGNSA. The CDR3 has 15 amino acids. V lost 0 bases, J lost 5 bases, and 11 bases lay in between. The CDR3 here is CASSLALVSNNEQFF. In DNA, the CDR3 is TGTGCCAGCAGCTTAGCGTTAGTTTCGAACAATGAGCAGTTCTTC.

The sample holds many counts of this clonotype. The chain uses TRBV12-3 or TRBV12-4 and TRBJ2-3, with D perhaps TRBD1 (6 bases). V lost 10 bases, J lost 4 bases, and 15 bases lay in between. The CDR3 has 13 amino acids. The CDR3 DNA sequence: TGTGCCATCACCAGGGGTGGGGCAGATACGCAGTATTTT. This codes for CAITRGGADTQYF.

This clonotype was found many times. The chain joins TRBV9 to TRBJ2-3; no reliable D call. Trimming took off 1 base at V and 2 bases at J, with 11 bases between the two ends. CDR1 is SGDLS, CDR2 YYNGEE, per germline. The CDR3 has 15 amino acids. The CDR3 coding sequence is TGTGCCAGCAGCGTATCTATGGGATTCACAGATACGCAGTATTTT. Its translation: CASSVSMGFTDTQYF.